The 30 T cell receptor beta chains in this list originate from one sample, sequenced in a study of vaccination effects on CD4 cells after COVID-19. These TCRs are of unknown antigen specificity. Peptide-pool stimulation followed by sequencing identified expanded antigen-specific CD4+ clonotypes in the ViraFEST assay. Once cultured for roughly 10 days, the cells underwent separation to obtain CD4+ T cells. Each vaccine recipient was nucleocapsid antibody negative and had no prior SARS-CoV-2 infection. Assay: immunoSEQ multiplex PCR; the TCRdb copy retains only in-frame clones and omits some. The data contain 65,000 or so clones, around 76% of them singletons. Sequencing used CD4+ T cells from PBMCs cultured with HCoV-NL63 spike peptides, obtained before COVID-19 vaccination. The receptors were gathered from a human donor who received a COVID-19 vaccine.

The chain combines TRBV24-1 with TRBJ2-1; TRBD1 aligns across 10 bases. The V segment lost 9 bases and the J segment 4 bases; nucleotides outside the gene matches: 2. CDR1 and CDR2 (germline): KGHDR, SFDVKD. The CDR3 covers 13 residues. In DNA, the CDR3 is TGTGCCACCTCGGGACAGGGGTACAATGAGCAGTTCTTC. It is translated as CATSGQGYNEQFF.

The genes are TRBV10-3 and TRBJ2-1; 8 bases match TRBD2. Trimming took 5 bases from V and 8 from J; bases not matched to a gene: 8. The CDR3 is 14 amino acids. CDR1 ENHRY and CDR2 SYGVKD come from the germline V gene. The CDR3 coding sequence is TGTGCCATCAGTCCCGGGACTAGTGGGGATGAGCAGTTCTTC. This translates into CAISPGTSGDEQFF.

This chain links TRBV18 with TRBJ1-4; TRBD1 matches at 10 bases. CDR3 size: 15 residues. Germline CDR1 KGHSH, CDR2 LQKENI. V lost 3 bases and J lost 7; bases outside the gene matches: 5. The CDR3 reads CASSPDRGLGEKLFF. DNA of the CDR3: TGTGCCAGCTCACCCGACAGGGGGCTTGGTGAAAAACTGTTTTTT.

The CDR3 protein is CASSLWGSGNTIYF. As DNA, the CDR3 is TGTGCCAGCAGCTTATGGGGCTCTGGAAACACCATATATTTT. The rearrangement links TRBV7-2 to TRBJ1-3; D gene ambiguous. The V end was cut by 2 bases, the J end by 0 bases, with 5 bases between. Germline V lookup: CDR1 SGHTA, CDR2 FQGNSA. The CDR3 extends over 14 amino acids.

The gene calls are TRBV29-1 and TRBJ2-1, with 7 bases matching TRBD1. J lost 1 base, V lost 6 bases, and 3 bases had no gene match. This CDR3 is 13 amino acids long. Per the germline V gene, CDR1 is SQVTM and CDR2 is ANQGSEA. The CDR3 sequence is CSVNRGSYNEQFF. The CDR3 nucleotides are TGCAGCGTGAACAGGGGATCCTACAATGAGCAGTTCTTC.

This sequence joins TRBV7-2 and TRBJ2-1; 9 bases fit TRBD2. The trim removed 5 bases at V and 4 bases at J, leaving 6 bases unmatched. The CDR3 loop spans 15 amino acids. The germline CDR1 and CDR2 sequences are SGHTA and FQGNSA. The CDR3 DNA reads as TGTGCCAGCAGCCCATTAGCGGGGGTTTACAATGAGCAGTTCTTC. As protein: CASSPLAGVYNEQFF.

The rearrangement uses TRBV30 and TRBJ2-7; possibly TRBD1 or TRBD2 for D (6 bases each). V dropped 4 bases and J dropped 7 bases, with 14 bases sitting between them. CDR1 and CDR2 from the germline V gene are GTSNPN and SVGIG (reference sequence). The CDR3 is made up of 12 amino acids. The CDR3 DNA reads as TGTGCCTGGAATAGGGGGGCGGGAGAGCAGTACGTC. This translates into CAWNRGAGEQYV.

The CDR3 loop reads CASIALGGARETQYF. The CDR3 region has the DNA TGCGCCAGCATCGCCCTGGGGGGGGCGAGGGAGACCCAGTACTTC. This chain uses TRBV10-2 with TRBJ2-5; D may be TRBD2 (7 bases). This CDR3 is built from 15 residues. Trimming pared 7 bases from V and 5 bases from J, leaving 20 bases between. Per germline, CDR1 WSHSY and CDR2 SAAADI.

This chain connects TRBV3-1 (or the pseudogene TRBV3-2) to TRBJ1-3; D is perhaps TRBD1 (5 bases). The CDR3 contains 16 residues. Germline CDR1 is LGHDT and CDR2 is YNNKEL (reference sequence). V lost 4 bases and J 0 bases, leaving 13 bases between the germline ends. This CDR3 is CASSLNWGGSGNTIYF. The CDR3 bases are TGTGCCAGCAGCCTCAATTGGGGCGGCTCTGGAAACACCATATATTTT.

The chain uses TRBV4-1 and TRBJ2-7; 7 bases align to TRBD1. The CDR3 sequence is 15 residues long. V was clipped by 4 bases and J by 1 base; unmatched bases: 7. CDR1 is MGHRA and CDR2 is YSYEKL in the germline V gene. CDR3 in amino acids: CASSLGHRGSYEQYV. In DNA, the CDR3 is TGCGCCAGCAGCCTAGGCCACAGGGGTTCCTACGAGCAGTACGTC.

This CDR3 is CASSLVGRDYGYTF. The CDR3 DNA follows: TGTGCCAGCAGCTTAGTTGGACGGGACTATGGCTACACCTTC. The chain couples TRBV7-8 to TRBJ1-2; D is uncertain. Germline V gives CDR1 SGHVS, CDR2 FQNEAQ. The V end was cut by 1 base, the J end by 3 bases, with 9 bases between. The length of the CDR3 is 14 residues.

CDR3 in amino acids: CASKDGYNQPQHF. The CDR3 DNA is TGTGCCAGTAAGGACGGATACAATCAGCCCCAGCATTTT. V gene TRBV19 combines with J gene TRBJ1-5, with D hard to call. Germline V lookup: CDR1 LNHDA, CDR2 SQIVND (reference sequence). The CDR3 runs to 13 residues. V was clipped by 7 bases and J by 3 bases, with 10 bases between them.

This chain links TRBV7-2 with TRBJ2-5; 7 bases align to TRBD1. The germline gives CDR1 SGHTA, CDR2 FQGNSA. Trimming cost V 1 base and J 2 bases; bases outside gene matches: 4. The CDR3 extends over 15 amino acids. CDR3 DNA sequence: TGTGCCAGCAGCTTAGGCTGGACAGGACAAGAGACCCAGTACTTC. Its translation: CASSLGWTGQETQYF.

The chain recombines TRBV5-1 with TRBJ2-1, with D possibly TRBD1 on 6 matching bases. Trimming shortened V by 4 bases and J by 4 bases, and 9 bases separated the two germline ends. This CDR3 has 13 residues. Germline V gene lookup returns CDR1 SGHRS and CDR2 YFSETQ. CDR3 nucleotides: TGCGCCAGCAGCGCCGGACAGTACAATGAGCAGTTCTTC. Translated: CASSAGQYNEQFF.

The CDR3 DNA is TGTGCCAGCAGCCCCTCGGGACTAGCGGGGGGGTTTTACAATGAGCAGTTCTTC. Translated: CASSPSGLAGGFYNEQFF. The chain couples TRBV7-9 to TRBJ2-1; 16 bases are a match to TRBD2. Germline values: CDR1 SEHNR, CDR2 FQNEAQ (reference sequence). The CDR3 totals 18 residues. V dropped 5 bases and J dropped 4; count of bases not matched to a gene: 8.

V is TRBV7-2 and J is TRBJ2-2; the D gene is possibly TRBD2 (6 bases). V lost 5 bases and J 4 bases, leaving 8 bases between the germline ends. CDR1 SGHTA and CDR2 FQGNSA come from the germline V gene. CDR3 length: 13 amino acids. CDR3 nucleotide sequence: TGTGCCAGCAGCCCGCGGGGCACCGGGGAGCTGTTTTTT. Translated: CASSPRGTGELFF.

The V gene is TRBV7-2, the J gene TRBJ2-6; D unresolved. The CDR3 runs 16 residues. Germline CDR1 SGHTA, CDR2 FQGNSA. V was cut by 7 bases and J by 4 bases, with 17 bases left in between. The CDR3 DNA reads as TGTGCCAGCAACGTGGGTCGAACCCGAGGGGCCAACGTCCTGACTTTC. It translates to CASNVGRTRGANVLTF. The full variable domain, rest sourced from reference TRBV7-2 and TRBJ2-6, is GAGVSQSPSNKVTEKGKDVELRCDPISGHTALYWYRQSLGQGLEFLIYFQGNSAPDKSGLPSDRFSAERTGGSVSTLTIQRTQQEDSAVYLCASNVGRTRGANVLTFGAGSRLTVL.

This chain uses TRBV27 with TRBJ1-1; D is perhaps TRBD1 (6 bases). Between the trimmed V and J ends, which lost 3 bases and 4 bases, there was a span of 18 bases. CDR3 size: 16 residues. Germline lookup yields CDR1 MNHEY and CDR2 SMNVEV (reference sequence). CDR3 region: CASSLIGQSRSTEAFF. For the CDR3, the DNA is TGTGCCAGCAGTTTGATTGGACAGTCGAGGAGCACTGAAGCTTTCTTT.

The chain carries TRBV10-3 and TRBJ1-2, with D possibly TRBD1 on 5 matching bases. Trimming removed 6 bases at V and 4 bases at J, with 15 bases between. The V gene's germline CDR1 is ENHRY and CDR2 SYGVKD. The CDR3 runs 14 residues. Here the CDR3 DNA reads TGTGCCATCAGAGAAGCGGGACGGCCCTATGGCTACACCTTC. Translation: CAIREAGRPYGYTF.

A remark on this clone: Other DNA sequences in the sample encode the same CDR3. The chain links TRBV29-1 to TRBJ1-3, with D tentatively TRBD1 (6 bases). Germline CDR1 is SQVTM and CDR2 is ANQGSEA. Trimming removed 6 bases from V and 2 bases from J, with 11 bases in between. This CDR3 is built from 13 residues. CDR3 coding DNA: TGCAGCGTGGGCAGGGGAACTGGAAACACCATATATTTT. This codes for CSVGRGTGNTIYF.

This clone was seen a few times. This sequence joins TRBV27 and TRBJ1-2; D possibly corresponds to TRBD1 (5 bases). The germline CDR1 and CDR2 sequences are MNHEY and SMNVEV (reference sequence). The CDR3 extends over 13 amino acids. Trimming took 3 bases from V and 2 from J, leaving 7 bases between them. CDR3 protein: CASSFRGNYGYTF. The CDR3 DNA reads TGTGCCAGCAGTTTTCGGGGGAACTATGGCTACACCTTC.

For the CDR3, the DNA is TGTGCCAGCAGTTACAGACAGGGGCAAGAGACCCAGTACTTC. Translating it yields CASSYRQGQETQYF. The J gene is TRBJ2-5, the V gene TRBV6-6; 8 bases align to TRBD1. CDR1 and CDR2 (germline): MNHNY, SVGAGI (reference sequence). This CDR3 has 14 residues. Trimming at V came to 2 bases and at J to 2 bases, leaving 1 base not matched to a gene.

V gene TRBV25-1 combines with J gene TRBJ1-1, with D perhaps TRBD1 (6 bases). Germline lookup yields CDR1 MGHDK and CDR2 SYGVNS. This CDR3 has 12 amino acids. Trimming removed 6 bases at V and 4 bases at J, with 9 bases between. The CDR3, as DNA: TGTGCCAGCAGGGGGGCAGCCACTGAAGCTTTCTTT. It specifies CASRGAATEAFF.

The gene calls are TRBV5-1 and TRBJ2-5; 8 nucleotides align to TRBD1. Germline lookup yields CDR1 SGHRS and CDR2 YFSETQ. The length of the CDR3 is 14 residues. Losses at the gene ends were 0 bases for V and 5 bases for J; bases not matched to a gene: 3. CDR3 residues: CASSLETGVETQYF. Written as DNA, the CDR3 is TGCGCCAGCAGCTTGGAGACAGGGGTCGAGACCCAGTACTTC.

V gene TRBV23-1 combines with J gene TRBJ1-2, with 10 nucleotides matching TRBD1. TRBV23-1 is classed as an ORF, of uncertain function. The J segment lost 4 bases and the V segment lost 8 bases, leaving 4 bases of the junction unmatched. This CDR3 spans 13 amino acids. Written as DNA, the CDR3 is TGCGCCAGCCCCCGGGACAGGGGCTATGGCTACACCTTC. Translation: CASPRDRGYGYTF.

This chain joins TRBV7-9 and TRBJ2-3; tentatively, D is TRBD2 (6 bases). CDR3 length: 18 residues. V lost 1 base and J lost 4, with 21 bases in between. Per the germline V gene, CDR1 is SEHNR and CDR2 is FQNEAQ (reference sequence). This chain's CDR3 is CASSLGWGNSGDADTQYF. CDR3 sequence (DNA): TGTGCCAGCAGCTTAGGTTGGGGGAATTCGGGGGATGCAGATACGCAGTATTTT.

The chain couples TRBV25-1 to TRBJ1-1, with a weak D call TRBD1 (6 bases). Between the trimmed V and J ends, which lost 3 bases and 0 bases, there was a span of 11 bases. Germline CDR1 reads MGHDK; CDR2 reads SYGVNS. The length of the CDR3 is 15 residues. The CDR3 DNA is TGTGCCAGCAGTGATATGCAGGGGTTGAACACTGAAGCTTTCTTT. It specifies CASSDMQGLNTEAFF.

V and J are TRBV18 and TRBJ1-3, with D perhaps matching TRBD1 (6 bases). V shed 2 bases and J shed 2 bases, with 10 bases lying between them. This CDR3 has 15 residues. The germline CDR1 and CDR2 sequences are KGHSH and LQKENI. The CDR3 region is CASSPNRVPGNTIYF. The CDR3, as DNA: TGTGCCAGCTCACCAAACAGGGTCCCTGGAAACACCATATATTTT.

V is TRBV10-2 and J is TRBJ1-2; D is undetermined. Trimming removed 6 bases at V and 1 base at J, with 12 bases between. The CDR3 runs to 14 residues. Looked up from germline, CDR1 is WSHSY and CDR2 is SAAADI. The CDR3 bases are TGCGCCAGCAGCCTGGGAACAGTTAACTATGGCTACACCTTC. As protein: CASSLGTVNYGYTF.

This clone was seen more than once but under ten times. The J gene is TRBJ2-2, the V gene TRBV7-2, with D perhaps matching TRBD2 (5 bases). This CDR3 is built from 15 residues. Germline assignment: CDR1 SGHTA and CDR2 FQGNSA. V was shortened by 1 base and J by 4 bases, with 10 bases between the two germline ends. The DNA for the CDR3 is TGTGCCAGCAGCTTAGAGGCGGCGGGCACCGGGGAGCTGTTTTTT. Protein sequence: CASSLEAAGTGELFF.